This TCR beta chain was sequenced during a study of T cell responses to AZD1222 COVID-19 vaccine. The length of the CDR3 is 12 residues. In germline, CDR1 is SNHLY, CDR2 FYNNEI. Trimming shortened V by 6 bases and J by 6 bases, and 10 bases separated the two germline ends. Profiling relied on immunoSEQ multiplex PCR, and the TCRdb table lists in-frame clones only, not all of them. This sample yields some 74,000 clones, of which 85% to 90% are seen a single time; roughly 1.4% belongs to the top ten. This clonotype originated in an adult who received the AZD1222 COVID-19 vaccine. Here the sequenced sample was peripheral blood, taken 28 days after the second AZD1222 dose. This chain connects TRBV2 to TRBJ2-3, with D tentatively TRBD1 (6 bases). The CDR3 loop is CASRIQGDTQYF. DNA for the CDR3: TGTGCCAGCAGGATCCAGGGGGATACGCAGTATTTT.